The present T cell receptor (beta chain) was sequenced within a study of T cells expressing NK-cell markers (dated by TCRdb to about 2020). As for the study more broadly: Roughly 8 donors provided sorted CD3+CD56+NKG2C+, CD3+CD56+NKG2C- and CD3+CD56-NKG2C+ T-cell subsets, whose TCR beta-chain repertoires were profiled. Among the eight sequenced donors, seven were HCMV-seropositive and one was HCMV-seronegative. Randomly selected healthy volunteers, three men and five women, were used as the eight sequenced donors. Libraries were sequenced as 2 x 150 bp reads on Illumina HiSeq 2000/2500, MiSeq or NextSeq. Broader findings and caveats from the paper: Whether the expanded NKG2C-expressing T cell clones were specific for HCMV antigens remained unclear. In roughly 6 donors, the dominant CD3+CD56+NKG2C+ clonotypes ranked among the top 10 CD8+ clonotypes, making up roughly 1.0-8% of CD8+ T cells. Those dominant clonotypes were again the most abundant among CD3+CD56-NKG2C+ cells in four donors, at about 25-60.1%.

In the case of this clonotype: Its recognized antigen is unknown.

Taken from cysteine to phenylalanine, the CDR3 has 17 residues. DNA is not recorded here. According to the germline V gene, CDR1 reads SGHTA and CDR2 reads FQGNSA. A commercial ELISA kit detecting HCMV-specific IgG in serum was used to determine HCMV serostatus. Ficoll density gradient centrifugation was used to isolate peripheral blood mononuclear cells from blood. For sequencing, an Illumina HiSeq 2000 was employed. The TCR beta cDNA libraries were made using 5'RACE template switching, a step that added both a universal primer site and unique molecular identifiers. cDNA synthesis was primed from the TCR beta constant segment, followed by two successive PCR amplification steps. Concerning the study's data processing: MIGEC was used to demultiplex reads and group reads by UMI, and MiTCR was used to assemble and quantify clonotypes. Only TCR cDNA sequences supported by at least two reads were kept to exclude erroneous sequences. The tcR package was used for downstream repertoire analysis, with clonotypes matched between fractions based on CDR3 nucleotide sequence plus V segment. VDJmatch was used to annotate antigen specificity against VDJdb, with one amino acid substitution allowed in CDR3. Once TCRdb had reprocessed the reads, it stored one entry per CDR3 protein sequence and supplied no DNA. TCRdb assigned the V and J calls; the authors' analysis was not used. This specimen's table enumerates about 550,000 distinct CDR3 sequences. Approximately 3.5% of the sample goes to the ten largest clones.

This chain is built from TRBV7-2 and TRBJ2-4; there is no DNA to check the TCRdb D call of TRBD1. The specimen was blood T cells: a sorted CD56 or NKG2C T cell subset, CD4+ or CD8+ T cells, or bulk PBMC T cells (not recorded which). The clonotype originates from a man between 18 and 35 years old in good health. Donor details come from another sample of the same person, matched by shared clones. The CDR3 region reads CASSSPDLRIAKNIQYF.